This is a list of T cell receptor beta chains from one sample in a study of T cell repertoires in cytomegalovirus infection. TCRdb re-called the reads through MiXCR, storing one row per CDR3 protein. The table lists a few hundred thousand distinct CDR3 sequences, 20% to 30% of them singletons. Antigens for these TCRs are unknown. The specimen comprised cultured PBMCs, sampled from culture after CMV antigen stimulation. Receptor source: a human donor in good health (CMV status not recorded). Some clones in this sample may be carry-over from other donors' samples. The CDR3 runs from the conserved cysteine through the conserved F or W. The D gene is left open where the match is weak. Clone size is given for some rows only: seen once, a few or many times, or a class if the clone is expanded.

J: TRBJ2-3; V: TRBV6-2/TRBV6-3; D: TRBD1; size: NA; CDR3: CASSDLTGQLITDTQYF; DNA: TGTGCCAGCAGTGACCTCACGGGACAGCTAATCACAGATACGCAGTATTTT
J: TRBJ2-1; V: TRBV5-6; D: TRBD1; size: NA; CDR3: CASSRPAGQGADEQFF; DNA: TGTGCCAGCAGCCGCCCAGCGGGACAGGGGGCTGATGAGCAGTTCTTC
J: TRBJ2-1; V: TRBV20-1; D: NA; size: few; CDR3: CSARTANYNEQFF; DNA: TGCAGTGCTCGGACAGCGAACTACAATGAGCAGTTCTTC
J: TRBJ2-1; V: TRBV7-2; D: TRBD2; size: many; CDR3: CASSIPLAGGPDEQFF; DNA: TGTGCCAGCAGCATTCCCCTAGCGGGAGGGCCGGATGAGCAGTTCTTC
J: TRBJ2-1; V: TRBV20-1; D: TRBD2; size: NA; CDR3: CSASLGTSGNNEQFF; DNA: TGCAGTGCTTCGCTTGGGACTAGCGGCAACAATGAGCAGTTCTTC
J: TRBJ2-1; V: TRBV18; D: NA; size: NA; CDR3: CASSPRREIGEQFF; DNA: TGTGCCAGCTCACCACGGAGAGAAATCGGTGAGCAGTTCTTC
J: TRBJ2-5; V: TRBV11-2; D: NA; size: many; CDR3: CASSLVTRPGETQYF; DNA: TGTGCCAGCAGCTTAGTAACAAGGCCCGGGGAGACCCAGTACTTC
J: TRBJ2-2; V: TRBV11-3; D: TRBD1; size: NA; CDR3: CASMRTGVSTGELFF; DNA: TGTGCCAGCATGCGAACAGGGGTTAGCACCGGGGAGCTGTTTTTT
J: TRBJ2-1; V: TRBV6-2/TRBV6-3; D: NA; size: NA; CDR3: CASNYDRPSYNEQFF; DNA: TGTGCCAGCAATTACGACAGGCCCTCCTACAATGAGCAGTTCTTC
J: TRBJ2-1; V: TRBV5-4; D: TRBD2; size: NA; CDR3: CASSSATSGRNEQFF; DNA: TGTGCCAGCAGCTCAGCGACTAGCGGGAGGAATGAGCAGTTCTTC
J: TRBJ2-2; V: TRBV11-1; D: NA; size: few; CDR3: CASSLIGANTGELFF; DNA: TGTGCCAGCAGCTTAATCGGGGCGAACACCGGGGAGCTGTTTTTT
J: TRBJ2-6; V: TRBV6-6; D: NA; size: NA; CDR3: CASTWDGQPTPPLSGANVLTF; DNA: TGTGCCAGCACCTGGGACGGCCAGCCTACTCCCCCTCTCTCTGGGGCCAACGTCCTGACTTTC
J: TRBJ1-1; V: TRBV2; D: TRBD1; size: NA; CDR3: CASSDQGASEAFF; DNA: TGTGCCAGCAGTGATCAGGGGGCATCTGAAGCTTTCTTT
J: TRBJ2-7; V: TRBV7-6; D: NA; size: many; CDR3: CASSLGGPTYEQYF; DNA: TGTGCCAGCAGCTTAGGCGGACCCACCTACGAGCAGTACTTC
J: TRBJ2-3; V: TRBV27; D: TRBD2; size: NA; CDR3: CASSFSGLAGARDTQYF; DNA: TGTGCCAGCAGTTTTTCCGGACTAGCGGGAGCGAGAGATACGCAGTATTTT